This T cell receptor (beta chain) comes out of a study of blood T cell repertoires in COVID-19. Turning to the study itself: Specimens from acute and convalescent COVID-19 originated in the United States, Italy and Spain.

During active infection, Seattle patients enrolled and were then monitored through disease. The authors' processing: Reference gene primer amplification gave nucleated cell count estimates. Produced via immunoSEQ multiplex PCR; TCRdb's table is partial and in-frame only. That table supplies the V and J calls and clone size; D and trimming were determined from the DNA. The table records roughly 120,000 clones, 90% of them present only once. The CDR3 extends over 15 amino acids. Germline values: CDR1 SNHLY, CDR2 FYNNEI. J gave up 3 bases and V 4 bases, and 8 bases lay outside the gene matches. The source material was peripheral blood. V is TRBV2 and J is TRBJ2-5; 7 bases fit TRBD2. This receptor was identified in a man aged 55 to 70 with COVID-19, enrolled during active disease. This CDR3 is CASSASRTSKETQYF. CDR3 sequence (DNA): TGTGCCAGCAGTGCATCGAGGACTAGTAAAGAGACCCAGTACTTC.